One sample yielded the 16 T cell receptor beta chains listed below, sequenced in a study of cytomegalovirus exposure and HLA in healthy donors. The PCR ran on 60 Vbeta and 13 Jbeta primers. The data were produced by immunoSEQ multiplex PCR, yet TCRdb's version contains in-frame clones alone and is incomplete. The sample spans tens of thousands of clones; the ten largest clones claim approximately 10%. Sequencing was carried out using PBMCs. These receptors were collected from a woman between 45 and 60 years old in good health and CMV-seropositive.

V is TRBV10-3 and J is TRBJ1-6, with D tentatively TRBD1 (5 bases). V was cut by 3 bases and J by 6 bases, with 6 bases left in between. CDR3 length: 13 residues. Germline V lookup: CDR1 ENHRY, CDR2 SYGVKD. The DNA of the CDR3 is TGTGCCATCAGTGACAGGGCTAATTCACCCCTCCACTTT. Translated: CAISDRANSPLHF.

The chain employs TRBV19 and TRBJ1-4, with D perhaps TRBD1 (5 bases). Trimming shortened V by 4 bases and J by 5 bases, and 5 bases separated the two germline ends. The germline V gene has CDR1 LNHDA and CDR2 SQIVND (reference sequence). This CDR3 is built from 12 residues. Written as DNA, the CDR3 is TGTGCCAGTAGTAAGGGGAATGAAAAACTGTTTTTT. It translates to CASSKGNEKLFF.

The rearrangement joins TRBV5-5 to TRBJ2-7; 7 nucleotides align to TRBD1. Germline lookup yields CDR1 SGHKS and CDR2 YYEKEE (reference sequence). Losses at the gene ends were 7 bases for V and 1 base for J; bases not matched to a gene: 8. The CDR3 spans 14 residues. The CDR3: CASGMTGKSYEQYF. CDR3 sequence (DNA): TGTGCCAGCGGTATGACAGGGAAGTCCTACGAGCAGTACTTC. Combining the CDR3 with reference TRBV5-5 and TRBJ2-7 gives the whole variable domain DAGVTQSPTHLIKTRGQQVTLRCSPISGHKSVSWYQQVLGQGPQFIFQYYEKEERGRGNFPDRFSARQFPNYSSELNVNALLLGDSALYLCASGMTGKSYEQYFGPGTRLTVT.

V gene TRBV10-2 combines with J gene TRBJ1-2; D is possibly TRBD1 (6 bases). The germline CDR1 and CDR2 sequences are WSHSY and SAAADI. The CDR3 contains 15 residues. V was cut by 3 bases and J by 8 bases, with 19 bases left in between. CDR3 bases: TGCGCCAGCAGTGAACCAGGGGAGAGCCGTGCAGGCTACACCTTC. As protein: CASSEPGESRAGYTF.

The chain has TRBV18 and TRBJ1-4; tentatively, D is TRBD1 (6 bases). The germline CDR1 and CDR2 sequences are KGHSH and LQKENI. The CDR3 has 14 residues. The germline V and J ends were trimmed by 2 bases and 7 bases, with 11 bases remaining between them. CDR3 in amino acids: CASSPTGMVEKLFF. The CDR3 DNA reads as TGTGCCAGCTCACCAACAGGGATGGTTGAAAAACTGTTTTTT.

This chain joins TRBV2 and TRBJ2-7; 8 bases fit TRBD1. The germline gives CDR1 SNHLY, CDR2 FYNNEI. CDR3 length: 13 amino acids. With V trimmed by 6 bases and J by 2 bases, 3 bases remained unmatched. The DNA for the CDR3 is TGTGCCAGCAGGACGGGACAGGCCTACGAGCAGTACTTC. Amino acid sequence: CASRTGQAYEQYF.

A note on this clone: An end of the junction differs from the germline gene, which may be a read error. CDR3 DNA: TGTGCCAGCTCACCCGGATCAGGCTATGGCTACTCCTTC. Residues: CASSPGSGYGYSF. V gene TRBV18 combines with J gene TRBJ1-2, with D unresolved. The CDR3 runs to 13 residues. From germline, CDR1 is KGHSH and CDR2 LQKENI.

CDR3 sequence reads: CASSEDGRGRGYTF. The CDR3 DNA reads TGTGCCAGCAGTGAAGATGGCAGGGGGCGAGGCTACACCTTC. V gene TRBV2 combines with J gene TRBJ1-2; 8 bases map to TRBD1. This CDR3 has 14 amino acids. The trim removed 1 base at V and 8 bases at J, leaving 6 bases unmatched. From germline, CDR1 is SNHLY and CDR2 FYNNEI.

The chain carries TRBV19 and TRBJ2-1; 7 bases are shared with TRBD2. Germline V gives CDR1 LNHDA, CDR2 SQIVND (reference sequence). The CDR3 is 12 residues long. DNA of the CDR3: TGTGCTAGTCGAGGACTAGGGTATGAGCAGTTCTTC. This codes for CASRGLGYEQFF.

The chain recombines TRBV19 with TRBJ1-1; D ambiguous. Deletions cut 6 bases from V and 1 base from J, with 12 bases between. CDR1 and CDR2 from the germline V gene are LNHDA and SQIVND (reference sequence). The CDR3 consists of 14 residues. This chain's CDR3 is CASSVQTRNTEAFF. The CDR3, as DNA: TGTGCCAGTAGCGTACAGACCCGGAACACTGAAGCTTTCTTT.

This rearrangement joins TRBV10-3 to TRBJ2-1; TRBD2 agrees at 8 bases. This CDR3 is 14 amino acids long. Trimming cost V 2 bases and J 10 bases; bases outside gene matches: 7. The germline V gene encodes CDR1 ENHRY and CDR2 SYGVKD. The CDR3 DNA is TGTGCCATCAGTGAGGGAAGCGGGAGATGGGAGCAGTTCTTC. Its translation is CAISEGSGRWEQFF.

With respect to this clone: Other DNA sequences in this sample translate to the same CDR3. This chain uses TRBV2 with TRBJ2-2, with a possible D match to TRBD2 (6 bases). CDR1 SNHLY and CDR2 FYNNEI come from the germline V gene. V was shortened by 6 bases and J by 2 bases, with 10 bases between the two germline ends. The CDR3 is made up of 14 amino acids. CDR3: CASRGTSNTGELFF. In DNA, the CDR3 is TGTGCCAGCAGGGGGACTTCTAACACCGGGGAGCTGTTTTTT.

The J gene is TRBJ2-5, the V gene TRBV6-6, with D perhaps TRBD1 (5 bases). The J call is doubtful: the DNA matches TRBJ2-7 better. There are 13 residues in the CDR3. Germline V gives CDR1 MNHNY, CDR2 SVGAGI (reference sequence). The CDR3 reads CATRAGMGYEQYF. The CDR3 nucleotides are TGTGCCACCCGGGCAGGGATGGGCTACGAGCAGTACTTC.

The J gene is TRBJ1-2, the V gene TRBV6-6, with TRBD1 matching 8 bases. V lost 6 bases, J lost 4 bases, and 10 bases stayed unmatched. Germline CDR1 reads MNHNY; CDR2 reads SVGAGI (reference sequence). CDR3 length: 15 residues. CDR3 in DNA: TGTGCCAGCAGGGAAATGGACAGGGCGCTCTATGGCTACACCTTC. Translating gives CASREMDRALYGYTF.

This chain joins TRBV30 and TRBJ2-2; a possible D gene is TRBD2 (6 bases). The germline V gene encodes CDR1 GTSNPN and CDR2 SVGIG (reference sequence). CDR3 length: 12 amino acids. V lost 8 bases and J 7 bases, leaving 14 bases between the germline ends. DNA of the CDR3: TGTGCCGGGACGGGAGATGGCGGGGAGCTGTTTTTT. It translates to CAGTGDGGELFF.

V gene TRBV30 combines with J gene TRBJ2-5; TRBD2 matches 7 bases. Germline CDR1 is GTSNPN and CDR2 is SVGIG (reference sequence). This CDR3 contains 14 residues. CDR3 loop: CASDKTGGAETQYF. The CDR3 DNA reads as TGTGCATCTGATAAGACGGGAGGCGCGGAGACCCAGTACTTC.